This T cell receptor beta chain was captured in a study of regulatory T cells in long-lasting Graves disease. Notes on the study in general: Persistent patients shared more public clonotypes (2,741) than new patients (approximately 1,000).

This clonotype turned up a few times. Antigen: not known. Time point denoted: newly diagnosed GD, antithyroid drugs for less than 3 months. From RNA extracted from PBMCs, the TCR library was made. Library construction for TCR beta used iRepertoire HTBI primers and Arm-PCR of CDR3 regions. Study processing details: The samples yielded fewer than 75 TRBV and around 13 TRBJ segments. TCRdb analysed the multiplex PCR reads with MiXCR anew, one entry per CDR3 protein. The V and J calls, along with clone size, are taken from TCRdb and not from the paper's own processing. The table lists 600,000 to 650,000 distinct CDR3 sequences, under 20% of them singletons. CDR1 and CDR2 from the germline V gene are SGDLS and YYNGEE. Trimming cost V 4 bases and J 6 bases, with 13 bases left between them. This CDR3 contains 14 residues. Separately, the same data were catalogued under a study of T cells in Graves' hyperthyroidism and ophthalmopathy.

The chain joins TRBV9 to TRBJ2-2, with D perhaps TRBD1 (6 bases). Specimen: peripheral blood mononuclear cells (PBMCs), collected at new diagnosis, from a patient treated with antithyroid drugs. The clonotype comes from a woman between 25 and 40 years old with Graves disease. CDR3 residues: CASSPTGYAGELFF. CDR3 bases: TGTGCCAGCAGCCCCACAGGGTACGCCGGGGAGCTGTTTTTT.